This entry is about one TCR beta chain. The CDR3 contains 13 residues. J lost 5 bases, V lost 11 bases, and 4 bases had no gene match. Looked up from germline, CDR1 is ENHRY and CDR2 is SYGVKD. This record comes from a study of blood T cell repertoires in COVID-19. Study overall: Samples representing acute and convalescent COVID-19 were sourced from the United States, Italy and Spain. T cells, B-cell-depleted T cells, or PBMCs provided the cDNA or gDNA that served as material.

Per the study methods: Estimation of nucleated cell counts relied on the amplification of reference gene primers. Produced via immunoSEQ multiplex PCR; TCRdb's table is partial and in-frame only. That table gives V, J and clone size, and the DNA gave D and trimming. The sample carries some 130,000 clones, 88% recorded once. Sequencing used peripheral blood. The rearrangement uses TRBV10-3 and TRBJ1-6; 9 bases match TRBD1. The TCR was taken from a man over 45 with acute or convalescent COVID-19. Here the CDR3 DNA reads TGTGCCGGAAGGGACAGGGATAATTCACCCCTCCACTTT. The encoded protein is CAGRDRDNSPLHF.